The T cell receptor (beta chain) under discussion was sequenced for a study of blood T cell repertoires in COVID-19. Overall study context: The United States, Italy and Spain provided the acute and convalescent COVID-19 samples. The analysed material was cDNA or gDNA that came from T cells, B-cell-depleted T cells, or PBMCs.

CDR3 length: 15 residues. With 1 base clipped from V and 6 bases from J, the junction kept 6 bases outside the gene matches. From germline, CDR1 is LNHNV and CDR2 YYDKDF (reference sequence). How the authors handled the data: By means of reference gene primer amplification, nucleated cell counts were estimated. Method: immunoSEQ multiplex PCR; TCRdb's copy keeps in-frame clones and lacks some. V, J and clone size were drawn from that table, and D and trimming were deduced from the DNA. The sample records some 160,000 clones, around 83% being singletons. This clone occurred once. The chain employs TRBV15 and TRBJ2-3; TRBD2 matches 8 bases. This TCR derives from a woman aged 70-85 years who had recovered from COVID-19. The source material was peripheral blood. CDR3 sequence (DNA): TGTGCCACCAGCAGAGGGGGGACTAGGGGTGATACGCAGTATTTT. This translates into CATSRGGTRGDTQYF.